This T cell receptor beta chain derives from a study of shared clonotypes between healthy human individuals. The repertoire was sequenced with immunoSEQ multiplex PCR; TCRdb's copy has only in-frame clones and lacks some. The table records about 550,000 clones, roughly 95% of them present only once. General study results and limits: Measured sharing among donors was expected to vary with sequencing depth.

Regarding this clone: Antigen unknown.

CDR1 MNHEY and CDR2 SMNVEV come from the germline V gene (reference sequence). With 5 bases removed from V and 5 bases from J, the gap between germline ends came to 18 bases. This CDR3 is 16 amino acids long. The naive CD8 fraction comprised CD45RO-negative cells positively selected for CCR7 and excluded terminally differentiated effector memory CD45RA+ cells. Sequenced input: naive CD8+ T cells sorted from blood. This clonotype was obtained from a woman in her 30s in good health. The chain links TRBV27 to TRBJ1-4; TRBD1 might be the D (6 bases). The chain's CDR3 is CASSSPTGTQNEKLFF. The CDR3 coding sequence is TGTGCCAGCAGTAGTCCAACCGGGACACAGAATGAAAAACTGTTTTTT.